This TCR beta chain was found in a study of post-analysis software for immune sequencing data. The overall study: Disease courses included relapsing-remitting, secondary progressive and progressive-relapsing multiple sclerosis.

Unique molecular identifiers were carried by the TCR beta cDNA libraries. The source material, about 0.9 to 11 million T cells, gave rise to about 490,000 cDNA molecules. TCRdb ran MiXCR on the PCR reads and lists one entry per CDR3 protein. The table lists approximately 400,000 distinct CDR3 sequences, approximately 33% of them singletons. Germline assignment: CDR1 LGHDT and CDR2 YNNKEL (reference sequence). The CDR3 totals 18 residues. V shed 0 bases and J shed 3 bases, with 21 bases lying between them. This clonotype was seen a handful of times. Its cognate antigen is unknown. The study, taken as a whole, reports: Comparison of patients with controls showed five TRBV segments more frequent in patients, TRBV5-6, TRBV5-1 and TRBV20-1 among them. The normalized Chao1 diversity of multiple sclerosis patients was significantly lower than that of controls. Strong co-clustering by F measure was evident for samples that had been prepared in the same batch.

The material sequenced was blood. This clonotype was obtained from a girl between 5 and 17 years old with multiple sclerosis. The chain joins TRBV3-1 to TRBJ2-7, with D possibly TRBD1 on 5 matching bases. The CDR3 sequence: CASSQDHGWQGIFYEQYF. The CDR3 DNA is TGTGCCAGCAGCCAAGATCATGGTTGGCAGGGCATCTTCTACGAGCAGTACTTC.